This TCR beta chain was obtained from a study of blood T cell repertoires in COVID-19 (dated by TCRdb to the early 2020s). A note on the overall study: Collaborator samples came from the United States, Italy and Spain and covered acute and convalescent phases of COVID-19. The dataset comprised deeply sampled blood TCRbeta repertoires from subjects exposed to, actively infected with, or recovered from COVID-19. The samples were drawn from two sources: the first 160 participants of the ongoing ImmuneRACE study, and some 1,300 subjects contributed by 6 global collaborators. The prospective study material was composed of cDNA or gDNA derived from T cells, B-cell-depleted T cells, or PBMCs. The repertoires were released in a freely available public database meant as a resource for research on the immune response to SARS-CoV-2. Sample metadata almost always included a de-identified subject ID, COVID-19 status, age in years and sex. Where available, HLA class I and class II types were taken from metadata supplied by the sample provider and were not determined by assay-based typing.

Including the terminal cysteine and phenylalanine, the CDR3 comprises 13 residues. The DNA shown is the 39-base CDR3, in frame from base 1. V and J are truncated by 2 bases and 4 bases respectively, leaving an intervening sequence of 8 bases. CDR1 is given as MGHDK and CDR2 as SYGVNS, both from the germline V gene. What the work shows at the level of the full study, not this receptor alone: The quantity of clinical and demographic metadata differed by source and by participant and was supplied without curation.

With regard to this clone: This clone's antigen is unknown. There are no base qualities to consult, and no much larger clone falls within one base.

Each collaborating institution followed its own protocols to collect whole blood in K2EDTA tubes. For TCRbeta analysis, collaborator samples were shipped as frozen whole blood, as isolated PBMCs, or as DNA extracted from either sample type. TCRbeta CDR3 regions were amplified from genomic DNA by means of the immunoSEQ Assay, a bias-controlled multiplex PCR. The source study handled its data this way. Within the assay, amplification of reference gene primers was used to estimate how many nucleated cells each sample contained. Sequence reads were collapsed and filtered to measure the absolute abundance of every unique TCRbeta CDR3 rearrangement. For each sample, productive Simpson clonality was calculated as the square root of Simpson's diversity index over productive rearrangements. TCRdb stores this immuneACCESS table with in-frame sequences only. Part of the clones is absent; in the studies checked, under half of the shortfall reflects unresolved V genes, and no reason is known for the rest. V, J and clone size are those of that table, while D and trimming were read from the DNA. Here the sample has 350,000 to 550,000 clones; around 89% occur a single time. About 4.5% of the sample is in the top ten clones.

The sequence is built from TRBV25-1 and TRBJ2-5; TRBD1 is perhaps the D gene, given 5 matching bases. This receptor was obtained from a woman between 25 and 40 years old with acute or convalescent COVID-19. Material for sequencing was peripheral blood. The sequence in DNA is TGTGCCAGCAGTGAACAGGGCAGAGAGACCCAGTACTTC. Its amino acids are CASSEQGRETQYF.